This note documents a single TCR beta chain sequence. Trimming cost V 4 bases and J 6 bases, with 18 bases left between them. The CDR3 has 15 amino acids. Germline CDR1 and CDR2: SGHRS and YFSETQ. Authors' processing steps: Amplification of reference gene primers was used by the study to estimate nucleated cell counts. Repertoires were generated with immunoSEQ multiplex PCR, while TCRdb's copy carries only in-frame clones and drops some. V and J calls and clone size are given by that table; D and trimming were obtained from the DNA. The sample holds approximately 97,000 clones, around nine tenths seen once. The data derive from a study of blood T cell repertoires in COVID-19.

The genes are TRBV5-1 and TRBJ2-3, with D possibly matching TRBD1 (6 bases). The source is a man aged 50 or older with active or convalescent COVID-19. Material for sequencing was peripheral blood. CDR3 residues: CASSPQQGGQDTQYF. In DNA, the CDR3 is TGCGCCAGCAGCCCGCAACAGGGTGGCCAGGATACGCAGTATTTT.